These 17 T cell receptor beta chains were all obtained from the same sample, sequenced in a study of vaccination and CD4 T cells after COVID-19 (dated 2022 in TCRdb). What the treatment or condition label conveys for this sample: approximately 11-day PBMC culture with coronavirus spike peptide pools or control peptides (ViraFEST assay). The protocol used for the library was PCR. TCRdb records Illumina iSeq 100 as the sequencer. DNA from cultured CD4+ T cells underwent TCR sequencing with the Oncomine TCR Beta short-read assay at the Johns Hopkins FTIC core. The public reads were quality trimmed at Q25 with fastp and then assembled into clones with MiXCR by TCRdb, keeping productive beta chains. Merged by CDR3 protein, the rows form single entries marked with the most common genes and DNA. For this sample there are about 14,000 distinct CDR3 sequences; 25% to 35% appear just once. The ten largest make up about 20% of the sample.

Their antigen targets remain unknown. The sample consisted of cultured CD4+ T cells from blood. These receptors originate from a human donor with COVID-19.

V usage is TRBV20-1 and J usage is TRBJ1-5; maybe TRBD1 (6 bases). The CDR3 has 15 residues. With 5 bases removed from V and 7 bases from J, the gap between germline ends came to 21 bases. The V gene's germline CDR1 is DFQATT and CDR2 SNEGSKA (reference sequence). The CDR3 protein is CSAQDSSGAKQPQHF. The CDR3 DNA follows: TGCAGTGCTCAGGACAGTTCGGGGGCGAAGCAGCCCCAGCATTTT.

CDR3 nucleotides: TGTGCCAGCGGAGCTCGAACAAACACCGGGGAGCTGTTTTTT. Translated: CASGARTNTGELFF. The rearrangement uses TRBV6-2 or TRBV6-3 and TRBJ2-2; D unresolved. CDR1 is MNHEY, CDR2 SVGEGT, per germline. The V and J ends lost 8 bases and 2 bases respectively, with 12 bases between them. The CDR3 contains 14 residues.

The chain has TRBV19 and TRBJ2-7; no reliable D call. The germline CDR1 and CDR2 sequences are LNHDA and SQIVND (reference sequence). CDR3 length: 14 amino acids. Trimming took off 4 bases at V and 0 bases at J, with 10 bases between the two ends. The CDR3 nucleotides read TGTGCCAGTAGTAGTCGGGCATCCTCCTACGAGCAGTACTTC. It yields the protein CASSSRASSYEQYF.

This clonotype has just a few counts. The chain carries TRBV28 and TRBJ2-7, with 9 bases that match TRBD1. Germline V gene data show CDR1 as MDHEN and CDR2 as SYDVKM. The CDR3 has 16 amino acids. Trimming cost V 4 bases and J 1 base; bases outside gene matches: 8. The CDR3 region is CASSSPPGQGSYEQYF. The CDR3 region has the DNA TGTGCCAGCAGTTCACCTCCCGGACAGGGGTCCTACGAGCAGTACTTC.

The table lists this clonotype with a few counts. The chain employs TRBV11-2 and TRBJ1-1; a weak D match, TRBD1 (5 bases). CDR1 is SGHAT, CDR2 FQNNGV, per germline. Trimming shortened V by 2 bases and J by 0 bases, and 7 bases separated the two germline ends. The CDR3 covers 14 residues. CDR3 residues: CASSLRGLNTEAFF. The CDR3 nucleotides read TGTGCCAGCAGCTTAAGGGGCTTGAACACTGAAGCTTTCTTT.

The chain uses TRBV10-1 and TRBJ2-5; 9 nucleotides match TRBD2. V lost 0 bases and J lost 5; bases outside the gene matches: 7. This CDR3 has 16 residues. Germline lookup yields CDR1 WNHNN and CDR2 SYGVQD (reference sequence). CDR3 loop: CASSESGGGARETQYF. CDR3 coding DNA: TGCGCCAGCAGTGAGTCAGGCGGGGGGGCCAGGGAGACCCAGTACTTC.

The gene calls are TRBV30 and TRBJ2-1, with D perhaps TRBD1 (6 bases). The CDR3 extends over 11 amino acids. Germline CDR1 is GTSNPN and CDR2 is SVGIG (reference sequence). Trimming shortened V by 3 bases and J by 10 bases, and 10 bases separated the two germline ends. The CDR3 DNA follows: TGTGCCTGGAGCCCGGGGACAGAGCAGTTCTTC. Its translation: CAWSPGTEQFF.

The rearrangement uses TRBV6-5 and TRBJ2-2, with D possibly being TRBD2 (5 bases). The CDR3 consists of 16 residues. Germline V gene data show CDR1 as MNHEY and CDR2 as SVGAGI. The V end was cut by 2 bases, the J end by 8 bases, with 18 bases between. This chain's CDR3 is CASSYTWTAGWGELFF. DNA of the CDR3: TGTGCCAGCAGTTACACCTGGACTGCTGGTTGGGGGGAGCTGTTTTTT.

The rearrangement links TRBV5-5 to TRBJ1-1; D is unresolved. Germline V lookup: CDR1 SGHKS, CDR2 YYEKEE (reference sequence). The CDR3 contains 13 residues. V gave up 0 bases and J gave up 1 base, with 4 bases separating them. The CDR3 sequence is CASSLGPNTEAFF. The CDR3 DNA reads as TGTGCCAGCAGCTTGGGACCGAACACTGAAGCTTTCTTT. The whole variable domain, filled in from reference TRBV5-5 and TRBJ1-1, reads DAGVTQSPTHLIKTRGQQVTLRCSPISGHKSVSWYQQVLGQGPQFIFQYYEKEERGRGNFPDRFSARQFPNYSSELNVNALLLGDSALYLCASSLGPNTEAFFGQGTRLTVV.

The chain combines TRBV7-2 with TRBJ2-7; 8 nucleotides align to TRBD2. The CDR3 is 15 amino acids. The V gene's germline CDR1 is SGHTA and CDR2 FQGNSA. J was trimmed by 0 bases and V by 0 bases; bases with no gene match: 1. The CDR3 loop reads CASSLAGLASYEQYF. Written as DNA, the CDR3 is TGTGCCAGCAGCTTAGCAGGACTAGCCTCCTACGAGCAGTACTTC.

In its sample, this clonotype was seen a few times. This chain connects TRBV7-2 to TRBJ1-2; D gene unclear. The ends were cut back, 1 base at V and 4 bases at J, with 10 bases in the middle. The CDR3 sequence is 14 residues long. Germline V CDR1 and CDR2: SGHTA, FQGNSA. CDR3 bases: TGTGCCAGCAGCTTAGTAGCGGATACCTATGGCTACACCTTC. Amino acid sequence: CASSLVADTYGYTF.

V gene TRBV6-1 combines with J gene TRBJ2-1, with 11 bases aligning to TRBD1. V was clipped by 7 bases and J by 7 bases; unmatched bases: 6. CDR3 length equals 14 residues. CDR1 and CDR2 (germline): MNHNS, SASEGT. CDR3 sequence reads: CASTRTGGQNEQFF. CDR3 DNA sequence: TGTGCCAGCACCCGGACAGGGGGCCAGAATGAGCAGTTCTTC.

This clonotype was picked up a small number of times. The chain uses TRBV29-1 and TRBJ2-5, with D possibly being TRBD2 (5 bases). Germline loops: CDR1 SQVTM, CDR2 ANQGSEA. The CDR3 runs 14 residues. V lost 3 bases, J lost 5 bases, and 16 bases lay in between. Here the CDR3 reads CSVEVAASWETQYF. The CDR3 coding sequence is TGCAGCGTTGAGGTTGCGGCTAGCTGGGAGACCCAGTACTTC.

The sample holds a few counts of this clonotype. The V call is TRBV7-3, the J call TRBJ2-2; perhaps TRBD1 as D (6 bases). With 1 base removed from V and 7 bases from J, the gap between germline ends came to 10 bases. CDR1 is SGHTA and CDR2 is FQGTGA in the germline V gene. CDR3 length: 14 amino acids. The CDR3 sequence: CASSLRQGFGELFF. The CDR3 DNA sequence: TGTGCCAGCAGCTTAAGGCAGGGGTTCGGGGAGCTGTTTTTT.

This clonotype was counted only a few times. As DNA, the CDR3 is TGTGCCAGCAGCTTTGACCAGGGAAGTGATACGCAGTATTTT. Translated: CASSFDQGSDTQYF. This rearrangement joins TRBV7-9 to TRBJ2-3, with a tentative D call TRBD1 (5 bases). Germline V gene data show CDR1 as SEHNR and CDR2 as FQNEAQ (reference sequence). The CDR3 has 14 amino acids. V lost 3 bases and J 6 bases, leaving 13 bases between the germline ends.

The chain recombines TRBV5-4 with TRBJ1-1; D gene ambiguous. The germline gives CDR1 SGHNT, CDR2 YYREEE (reference sequence). The CDR3 has 15 residues. V lost 2 bases, J lost 2 bases, and 13 bases lay in between. This chain's CDR3 is CASSLFFETNTEAFF. The CDR3 region has the DNA TGTGCCAGCAGCTTATTCTTTGAGACTAACACTGAAGCTTTCTTT.

CDR3 DNA: TGTGCCAGCAGGTTGTCGGGGCTCCCCTACGAGCAGTACTTC. This translates into CASRLSGLPYEQYF. V is TRBV27 and J is TRBJ2-7; D possibly matches TRBD1 or TRBD2 (5 bases each). CDR1 MNHEY and CDR2 SMNVEV come from the germline V gene (reference sequence). The CDR3 length is 14 residues. Trimming removed 6 bases from V and 2 bases from J, with 14 bases in between.